The 28 T cell receptor beta chains presented below share a single source sample, sequenced in a study of shared clonotypes between healthy human individuals (TCRdb year 2020). The library came from the immunoSEQ multiplex PCR assay. The clones in this table, taken by TCRdb from immuneACCESS, are in-frame only. Not every clone is retained; where verified, under half of the shortfall comes from an unresolved V gene, and the cause of the rest is unknown. This sample holds more than 2 million clones; about 93% were observed only once. The ten largest clones add up to under 2% of the sample. CD8 naive samples consisted of CD45RO-negative cells that were positively selected for CCR7, yielding a CD45RA+CCR7+ population without TemRA cells. The sample taken for sequencing was naive CD8+ T cells from PBMCs. The cell subset or site label, read with the paper, signifies: CD45RA+CCR7+. Receptors were obtained from a man younger than 30 in good health. Some clones in this sample may be carry-over from other donors' samples.

The genes are TRBV15 and TRBJ1-1; unclear D gene. The ends were cut back, 5 bases at V and 4 bases at J, with 11 bases in the middle. Germline CDR1 reads LNHNV; CDR2 reads YYDKDF (reference sequence). The CDR3 is made up of 13 amino acids. The CDR3 sequence: CATSAPQSTEAFF. CDR3 DNA: TGTGCCACCAGCGCCCCCCAAAGCACTGAAGCTTTCTTT.

J is TRBJ1-1 and V is TRBV13; 9 bases are shared with TRBD1. The CDR3 covers 15 residues. The V and J ends lost 8 bases and 3 bases, in that order; junction bases with no gene match: 10. Per the germline V gene, CDR1 is PRHDT and CDR2 is FYEKMQ (reference sequence). The CDR3 DNA reads TGTGCCAGCTCATCCGGGACAGGGAGATACACTGAAGCTTTCTTT. It translates to CASSSGTGRYTEAFF.

The rearrangement links TRBV6-5 to TRBJ1-1; D is uncertain. Trimming took 4 bases from V and 1 from J, leaving 16 bases between them. The CDR3 has 16 amino acids. Per the germline V gene, CDR1 is MNHEY and CDR2 is SVGAGI. The CDR3 DNA follows: TGTGCCAGCAGTTTCAGGTACGGGAGCGAGAACACTGAAGCTTTCTTT. Its translation is CASSFRYGSENTEAFF.

Comments on this clone: Other DNA sequences of this sample code for an identical CDR3. V and J are TRBV18 and TRBJ2-7; D unclear. V lost 3 bases and J 4 bases, leaving 4 bases between the germline ends. Germline CDR1 reads KGHSH; CDR2 reads LQKENI. The CDR3 is 11 amino acids. CDR3 sequence: CASSPRYEQYF. The CDR3 DNA sequence: TGTGCCAGCTCACCTAGGTACGAGCAGTACTTC.

The genes are TRBV7-9 and TRBJ2-7, with no clear D. The CDR3 is made up of 12 amino acids. The V end lost 1 base, the J end lost 4 bases, and 5 bases lay between the germline ends. CDR1 SEHNR and CDR2 FQNEAQ come from the germline V gene (reference sequence). The DNA of the CDR3 is TGTGCCAGCAGCTTAGACTGGTACGAGCAGTACTTC. Encoded protein: CASSLDWYEQYF. Filled out from reference TRBV7-9 and TRBJ2-7, the complete variable domain reads DTGVSQNPRHKITKRGQNVTFRCDPISEHNRLYWYRQTLGQGPEFLTYFQNEAQLEKSRLLSDRFSAERPKGSFSTLEIQRTEQGDSAMYLCASSLDWYEQYFGPGTRLTVT.

J is TRBJ2-5 and V is TRBV7-8; no clear D gene. Germline V lookup: CDR1 SGHVS, CDR2 FQNEAQ. V was shortened by 8 bases and J by 0 bases, with 10 bases between the two germline ends. CDR3 length: 13 residues. The CDR3, as DNA: TGTGCCAGCCCTGGCGGTCACCAAGAGACCCAGTACTTC. It translates to CASPGGHQETQYF.

The chain combines TRBV7-9 with TRBJ2-3; TRBD1 or TRBD2 may be the D gene (6 bases each). CDR1 and CDR2 (germline): SEHNR, FQNEAQ (reference sequence). Trimming shortened V by 5 bases and J by 5 bases, and 11 bases separated the two germline ends. CDR3 length: 13 amino acids. CDR3 coding DNA: TGTGCCAGCAGCCAAAGGGGGGTAGATACGCAGTATTTT. Translated, it gives CASSQRGVDTQYF.

The rearrangement uses TRBV6-5 and TRBJ1-2; TRBD1 might be the D (5 bases). This CDR3 contains 14 residues. Germline CDR1 reads MNHEY; CDR2 reads SVGAGI. V dropped 5 bases and J dropped 2 bases, with 12 bases sitting between them. CDR3 nucleotides: TGTGCCAGCAGTCGAAAGACAGAAAACTATGGCTACACCTTC. Translated, it gives CASSRKTENYGYTF.

The chain joins TRBV19 to TRBJ2-7; 10 bases fit TRBD2. Germline lookup yields CDR1 LNHDA and CDR2 SQIVND (reference sequence). The junction had 5 bases not matched to a gene; V was cut back by 4 bases and J by 2 bases. This CDR3 has 15 residues. The DNA of the CDR3 is TGTGCCAGTAGTACCCTAAGCGGGAGGGCCTACGAGCAGTACTTC. It yields the protein CASSTLSGRAYEQYF.

The rearrangement uses TRBV27 and TRBJ2-1; TRBD2 aligns across 8 bases. The CDR3 contains 14 residues. V was pared by 4 bases and J by 5 bases, with 4 bases of the junction left unmatched. Germline values: CDR1 MNHEY, CDR2 SMNVEV (reference sequence). The CDR3 sequence is CASSWAGGNNEQFF. CDR3 coding DNA: TGTGCCAGCAGTTGGGCGGGAGGTAACAATGAGCAGTTCTTC.

In this sample, this clone turned up once. At one boundary the junction diverges from the germline segment, which might be a read error. The rearrangement uses TRBV7-9 and TRBJ2-1; 9 bases match TRBD2. Per germline, CDR1 SEHNR and CDR2 FQNEAQ (reference sequence). The CDR3 is made up of 12 amino acids. The CDR3: CASSLADSGRLF. The CDR3 nucleotides read TGTGCCAGCAGCTTAGCAGACAGCGGGAGGCTCTTC.

CDR3 protein: CASSLGRSPSSLYF. As DNA, the CDR3 is TGTGCCAGCAGCTTAGGACGGAGTCCCTCCTCTTTGTACTTC. The J gene is TRBJ2-7, the V gene TRBV13; D is undetermined. This CDR3 region has 14 residues. The germline V gene encodes CDR1 PRHDT and CDR2 FYEKMQ (reference sequence). The ends were cut back, 0 bases at V and 12 bases at J, with 18 bases in the middle.

The chain links TRBV28 to TRBJ2-5; 9 nucleotides line up with TRBD2. V shed 3 bases and J 7 bases; nucleotides not matched to a gene: 3. The germline V gene encodes CDR1 MDHEN and CDR2 SYDVKM. There are 13 residues in the CDR3. The CDR3 coding sequence is TGTGCCAGCAGTTTCGCGGGGGGGTGGACCCAGTACTTC. Amino acid sequence: CASSFAGGWTQYF.

The V gene is TRBV6-5, the J gene TRBJ2-1, with 7 bases aligning to TRBD1. CDR3 length equals 15 residues. Per germline, CDR1 MNHEY and CDR2 SVGAGI. V was pared by 4 bases and J by 2 bases, with 5 bases of the junction left unmatched. The DNA of the CDR3 is TGTGCCAGCAGTTGGGACAGCCTCGCCTACAATGAGCAGTTCTTC. It codes for CASSWDSLAYNEQFF.

V gene TRBV11-2 combines with J gene TRBJ2-1, with 10 nucleotides matching TRBD2. Germline V gene lookup returns CDR1 SGHAT and CDR2 FQNNGV. The CDR3 extends over 18 amino acids. Germline trimming cut 5 bases from V and 3 bases from J; bases unmatched to any gene: 13. The CDR3 reads CASSLPTGLAEIYNEQFF. The CDR3 DNA reads TGTGCCAGCAGCCTACCAACAGGACTAGCGGAGATCTACAATGAGCAGTTCTTC.

The V call is TRBV7-9, the J call TRBJ2-1; 8 nucleotides agree with TRBD1. This CDR3 spans 15 amino acids. CDR1 SEHNR and CDR2 FQNEAQ come from the germline V gene (reference sequence). Trimming took 0 bases from V and 8 from J; bases not matched to a gene: 6. The chain's CDR3 is CASSLAAGGGYEQFF. The CDR3, as DNA: TGTGCCAGCAGCTTAGCCGCAGGGGGCGGGTATGAGCAGTTCTTC.

V usage is TRBV29-1 and J usage is TRBJ2-1; TRBD1 aligns across 8 bases. Germline V gene data show CDR1 as SQVTM and CDR2 as ANQGSEA. V lost 6 bases to trimming and J lost 3 bases; unmatched junction nucleotides: 4. The CDR3 covers 13 residues. Written as DNA, the CDR3 is TGCAGCGTACCAGGGGGCGACTACAATGAGCAGTTCTTC. This codes for CSVPGGDYNEQFF.

Note on this clone: Other DNA sequences of this sample code for an identical CDR3. The chain carries TRBV14 and TRBJ2-7; D perhaps matches TRBD2 (5 bases). The germline V and J ends were trimmed by 1 base and 2 bases, with 6 bases remaining between them. CDR3 size: 13 residues. Germline CDR1 is SGHDN and CDR2 is FVKESK. The CDR3 DNA reads as TGTGCCAGCAGCCAAGGACTAACCTACGAGCAGTACTTC. Amino acids: CASSQGLTYEQYF.

The V and J genes are TRBV6-1 and TRBJ1-1; a possible D gene is TRBD1 (5 bases). The CDR3 runs to 15 residues. Germline loops: CDR1 MNHNS, CDR2 SASEGT. Trimming took off 6 bases at V and 1 base at J, with 15 bases between the two ends. The CDR3 nucleotides are TGTGCCAGCAGGCCGTCCAGGGATTGGAACACTGAAGCTTTCTTT. Its protein is CASRPSRDWNTEAFF.

The chain uses TRBV10-3 and TRBJ2-7; D may be TRBD2 (6 bases). This CDR3 has 17 residues. The germline CDR1 and CDR2 sequences are ENHRY and SYGVKD. Trimming left V 6 bases short and J 2 bases short, with 23 bases between. The CDR3, as DNA: TGTGCCATCAGCGTAACCATTCTCGGTAGCGGCACCTACGAGCAGTACTTC. Residues: CAISVTILGSGTYEQYF.

V gene TRBV6-5 combines with J gene TRBJ2-7; 9 bases agree with TRBD2. CDR3 length: 15 amino acids. Per germline, CDR1 MNHEY and CDR2 SVGAGI. With 0 bases clipped from V and 2 bases from J, the junction kept 2 bases outside the gene matches. CDR3 sequence (DNA): TGTGCCAGCAGTTACTCGGCTAGCGGGACCTACGAGCAGTACTTC. Translation gives CASSYSASGTYEQYF.

V is TRBV28 and J is TRBJ2-5, with 8 bases aligning to TRBD1. The CDR3 consists of 16 residues. Germline V gene sequence: CDR1 MDHEN, CDR2 SYDVKM. Trimming cost V 5 bases and J 5 bases; bases outside gene matches: 13. The CDR3 nucleotides are TGTGCCAGCAGTGCCCCTGCGCAGGGGGCGAGTGAGACCCAGTACTTC. Translating it yields CASSAPAQGASETQYF.

This chain uses TRBV28 with TRBJ2-7, with D perhaps TRBD1 (8 bases). V was clipped by 2 bases and J by 5 bases, with 19 bases between them. From germline, CDR1 is MDHEN and CDR2 SYDVKM. The CDR3 runs 16 residues. The CDR3 region is CASSLPKQGGSDEQYF. The CDR3 coding sequence is TGTGCCAGCAGTTTACCTAAACAGGGGGGGTCGGACGAGCAGTACTTC.

The chain uses TRBV29-1 and TRBJ2-5; 9 nucleotides match TRBD1. The germline CDR1 and CDR2 sequences are SQVTM and ANQGSEA. This CDR3 comprises 15 residues. J gave up 7 bases and V 6 bases, and 15 bases lay outside the gene matches. The CDR3 bases are TGCAGCGTCCAGGGACAGGGCCCTACTTCTGGGACCCAGTACTTC. Translation: CSVQGQGPTSGTQYF.

The rearrangement links TRBV4-2 to TRBJ2-7; no definite D call. Germline V gene data show CDR1 as LGHNA and CDR2 as YNFKEQ. This CDR3 is 14 amino acids long. V lost 1 base and J lost 7, with 14 bases in between. Written as DNA, the CDR3 is TGTGCCAGCAGCCAAGGACTCAAACTTCCAGAGCAGTACTTC. The encoded protein is CASSQGLKLPEQYF.

The chain links TRBV9 to TRBJ2-1; 8 bases are shared with TRBD2. Germline CDR1 is SGDLS and CDR2 is YYNGEE. The length of the CDR3 is 16 residues. Germline trimming cut 3 bases from V and 1 base from J; bases unmatched to any gene: 6. The CDR3 DNA is TGTGCCAGCAGCGGGCGAAAGCGGGAGTCCTACAATGAGCAGTTCTTC. Protein: CASSGRKRESYNEQFF. Full variable domain (remainder filled in from reference TRBV9 and TRBJ2-1): DSGVTQTPKHLITATGQRVTLRCSPRSGDLSVYWYQQSLDQGLQFLIQYYNGEERAKGNILERFSAQQFPDLHSELNLSSLELGDSALYFCASSGRKRESYNEQFFGPGTRLTVL.

J is TRBJ1-1 and V is TRBV29-1; no reliable D call. The V gene's germline CDR1 is SQVTM and CDR2 ANQGSEA. The CDR3 is 15 residues long. Trimming took 3 bases from V and 5 from J, leaving 19 bases between them. The CDR3 nucleotides read TGCAGCGTTGAGCGACGAGCCGGTCGAGGAACTGAAGCTTTCTTT. Encoded protein: CSVERRAGRGTEAFF.

A remark on this clone: This CDR3 is also generated by other DNA sequences in the sample. This chain connects TRBV4-1 to TRBJ2-2; 10 nucleotides agree with TRBD1. Germline CDR1 and CDR2: MGHRA and YSYEKL. CDR3 length: 15 amino acids. Trimming removed 2 bases from V and 5 bases from J; junction bases left unmatched: 2. The DNA for the CDR3 is TGCGCCAGCAGCCAACGGACAGGGGGAACCGGGGAGCTGTTTTTT. Translation: CASSQRTGGTGELFF.